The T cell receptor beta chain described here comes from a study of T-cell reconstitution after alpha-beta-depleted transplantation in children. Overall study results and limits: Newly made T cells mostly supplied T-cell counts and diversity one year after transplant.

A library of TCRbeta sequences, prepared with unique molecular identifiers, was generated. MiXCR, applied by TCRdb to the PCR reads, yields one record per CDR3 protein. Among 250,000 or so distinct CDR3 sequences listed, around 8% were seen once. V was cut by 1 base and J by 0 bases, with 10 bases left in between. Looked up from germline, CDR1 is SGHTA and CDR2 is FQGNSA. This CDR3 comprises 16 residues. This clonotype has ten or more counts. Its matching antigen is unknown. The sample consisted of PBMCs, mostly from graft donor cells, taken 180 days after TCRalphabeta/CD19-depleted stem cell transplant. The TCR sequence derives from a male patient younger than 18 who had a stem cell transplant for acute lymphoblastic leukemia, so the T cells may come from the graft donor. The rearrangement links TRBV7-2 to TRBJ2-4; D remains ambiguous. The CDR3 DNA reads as TGTGCCAGCAGCTTAGAAGTCTGGAGAGCCAAAAACATTCAGTACTTC. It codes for CASSLEVWRAKNIQYF.